This T cell receptor beta chain stems from a study of CD8+ T cells in alopecia areata. Samples from alopecia areata patients were lesional scalp punch biopsies and peripheral blood. The authors extracted RNA and reverse transcribed it into cDNA as the sequencing template. The protocol was immunoSEQ multiplex PCR, while the TCRdb copy is restricted to in-frame clones and leaves out a portion. Of 110,000 to 150,000 clones listed, roughly three fifths were seen once; the top ten hold under 8%. V was clipped by 3 bases and J by 6 bases, with 9 bases between them. The CDR3 has 14 amino acids. Germline assignment: CDR1 MNHEY and CDR2 SMNVEV (reference sequence).

The genes are TRBV27 and TRBJ1-6; D gene uncertain. The material was CD4+ T cells sorted from blood, obtained at week 0. The sequence derives from a human donor with alopecia areata. The CDR3 is CASSLPGSNSPLHF. CDR3 DNA sequence: TGTGCCAGCAGTTTGCCAGGTTCTAATTCACCCCTCCACTTT.